This record concerns one TCR beta chain sequence. Study processing details: Amplifying reference gene primers gave estimates of nucleated cell counts. Data came from immunoSEQ multiplex PCR; TCRdb stores just in-frame clones and leaves some out. V and J calls and clone size are given by that table; D and trimming were obtained from the DNA. The sample lists over 250,000 clones; approximately 89% were seen once. This sample is part of a study of blood T cell repertoires in COVID-19. Study-level background: PBMCs, B-cell-depleted T cells, or T cells were the source of the cDNA or gDNA that made up the material.

Per the germline V gene, CDR1 is KGHSH and CDR2 is LQKENI. This CDR3 has 18 amino acids. V was clipped by 1 base and J by 3 bases, with 19 bases between them. The source of this sequence is a woman aged 60-75 years with acute or convalescent COVID-19. This chain joins TRBV18 and TRBJ1-3; possibly TRBD1 for D (6 bases). The sequenced material came from peripheral blood. The CDR3 reads CASSPLSTSEQGGNTIYF. The DNA for the CDR3 is TGTGCCAGCTCACCACTGAGTACTTCGGAACAGGGTGGAAACACCATATATTTT. Using reference TRBV18 and TRBJ1-3 for the parts outside the CDR3, the full variable domain is NAGVMQNPRHLVRRRGQEARLRCSPMKGHSHVYWYRQLPEEGLKFMVYLQKENIIDESGMPKERFSAEFPKEGPSILRIQQVVRGDSAAYFCASSPLSTSEQGGNTIYFGEGSWLTVV.